What follows are 18 T cell receptor beta chains derived from one specimen sequenced in a study of T cells after yellow fever vaccination. TCRdb called the 5' RACE reads again in MiXCR, with one record for every CDR3 protein. The sample has about 330,000 distinct CDR3 sequences; around 7% are singletons. The specimen was PBMCs, collected 45 days after the first yellow fever vaccination. The origin of the receptors is a man younger than 35 who received the YFV17D yellow fever vaccine.

This clonotype showed up just a few times. This chain uses TRBV5-5 with TRBJ2-3; D unclear. CDR3 length equals 14 residues. V lost 0 bases to trimming and J lost 5 bases, with 10 bases between them. Germline V gene lookup returns CDR1 SGHKS and CDR2 YYEKEE (reference sequence). CDR3: CASSLDATGDTQYF. The DNA for the CDR3 is TGTGCCAGCAGCTTGGATGCAACGGGAGATACGCAGTATTTT.

This clonotype was seen a handful of times. J is TRBJ2-6 and V is TRBV5-1; D gene ambiguous. The CDR3 totals 16 residues. V gave up 4 bases and J gave up 0 bases, with 11 bases separating them. Germline values: CDR1 SGHRS, CDR2 YFSETQ. CDR3 loop: CASSAGFPSGANVLTF. CDR3 nucleotide sequence: TGCGCCAGCAGCGCCGGGTTCCCCTCTGGGGCCAACGTCCTGACTTTC.

The chain is built from TRBV4-2 and TRBJ2-1; 8 nucleotides line up with TRBD2. With V trimmed by 3 bases and J by 8 bases, 18 bases remained unmatched. The germline CDR1 and CDR2 sequences are LGHNA and YNFKEQ. This CDR3 region has 18 residues. CDR3 bases: TGTGCCAGCAGCCAGATTAACGTCGGGGGGGGCCCTGGGGATGAGCAGTTCTTC. It specifies CASSQINVGGGPGDEQFF.

This clonotype showed up just a few times. This sequence joins TRBV7-8 and TRBJ1-5; D call uncertain. The V gene lost 8 bases and the J gene lost 1 base, with 12 bases spanning the gap. Germline CDR1 is SGHVS and CDR2 is FQNEAQ. This CDR3 comprises 14 residues. This CDR3 reads CASHPGLSNQPQHF. CDR3 sequence (DNA): TGTGCCAGCCACCCTGGTTTAAGCAATCAGCCCCAGCATTTT.

V gene TRBV14 combines with J gene TRBJ2-5, with 9 nucleotides matching TRBD1. Germline CDR1 and CDR2: SGHDN and FVKESK. This CDR3 comprises 17 residues. With V trimmed by 4 bases and J by 4 bases, 13 bases remained unmatched. CDR3 coding DNA: TGTGCCAGCAGCCCCCGAGGGACAGGGCTCTGGATAGAGACCCAGTACTTC. Translating it yields CASSPRGTGLWIETQYF.

The rearrangement uses TRBV3-1 and TRBJ2-1; TRBD1 is a possible D gene (5 bases). Trimming took 5 bases from V and 7 from J, leaving 6 bases between them. The germline CDR1 and CDR2 sequences are LGHDT and YNNKEL (reference sequence). This CDR3 is built from 11 residues. The CDR3 spells CASSNRNEQFF. The DNA of the CDR3 is TGTGCCAGCAGCAACAGGAATGAGCAGTTCTTC.

This clonotype was seen ten or more times. The chain employs TRBV20-1 and TRBJ2-3; D not certain. The CDR3 totals 14 residues. Trimming took off 5 bases at V and 0 bases at J, with 12 bases between the two ends. From germline, CDR1 is DFQATT and CDR2 SNEGSKA (reference sequence). DNA for the CDR3: TGCAGTGCTCCCGCGGCGTCTAGCACAGATACGCAGTATTTT. It is translated as CSAPAASSTDTQYF.

This clonotype came up a few times. V and J are TRBV6-1 and TRBJ1-5, with no clear D. Germline assignment: CDR1 MNHNS and CDR2 SASEGT. V lost 8 bases to trimming and J lost 0 bases, with 23 bases between them. CDR3 size: 18 residues. The CDR3 is CASPTHGSNRNSNQPQHF. The DNA for the CDR3 is TGTGCCAGCCCTACCCACGGTTCAAACAGAAATAGCAATCAGCCCCAGCATTTT.

This clonotype was seen ten or more times. The rearrangement joins TRBV7-7 to TRBJ2-3; perhaps TRBD1 as D (6 bases). V dropped 5 bases and J dropped 0 bases, with 12 bases sitting between them. Germline lookup yields CDR1 SSHAT and CDR2 FNYEAQ (reference sequence). This CDR3 contains 15 residues. The CDR3 DNA follows: TGTGCCAGCAGCCAACAAGGACAGAGCACAGATACGCAGTATTTT. Protein: CASSQQGQSTDTQYF.

A note on this clonotype: This may arise from a read error, as a much more abundant clone is one base away. The DNA for the CDR3 is TGTGCCACCAGTGATTTGAATGAGGAGACCAAGTACTTC. It codes for CATSDLNEETKYF. J is TRBJ2-5 and V is TRBV24-1; D is unresolved. CDR1 KGHDR and CDR2 SFDVKD come from the germline V gene. The CDR3 sequence is 13 residues long.

The genes are TRBV5-1 and TRBJ2-7, with a possible D match to TRBD2 (5 bases). V was pared by 4 bases and J by 0 bases, with 17 bases between. The CDR3 contains 16 residues. CDR1 and CDR2 from the germline V gene are SGHRS and YFSETQ. CDR3 nucleotide sequence: TGCGCCAGCAGCCCCTCCCCGGGGTTAAACTCCTACGAGCAGTACGTC. Protein sequence: CASSPSPGLNSYEQYV.

This clonotype was detected a few times. This sequence joins TRBV5-5 and TRBJ2-1, with D possibly being TRBD1 (5 bases). The CDR3 consists of 15 residues. Germline V gene lookup returns CDR1 SGHKS and CDR2 YYEKEE (reference sequence). V was shortened by 2 bases and J by 10 bases, with 19 bases between the two germline ends. The chain's CDR3 is CASSFPGRSQGEQFF. In DNA, the CDR3 is TGTGCCAGCAGCTTCCCGGGTCGGAGCCAGGGAGAGCAGTTCTTC.

CDR3 nucleotides: TGCAGTGCTAGAGAAGGCAGACAGCGGGAAGAGACCCAGTACTTC. As protein: CSAREGRQREETQYF. The chain employs TRBV20-1 and TRBJ2-5; D is possibly TRBD2 (6 bases). Trimming removed 0 bases from V and 3 bases from J, with 14 bases in between. The CDR3 length is 15 residues. Germline V gene data show CDR1 as DFQATT and CDR2 as SNEGSKA (reference sequence).

For the CDR3, the DNA is TGTGCCAGCAGTACACTCGGCGGGGGGGCAGCCCCTTATGGCTACACCTTC. Encoded protein: CASSTLGGGAAPYGYTF. The V gene is TRBV14, the J gene TRBJ1-2; perhaps TRBD1 as D (6 bases). V was cut by 6 bases and J by 5 bases, with 25 bases left in between. CDR1 is SGHDN and CDR2 is FVKESK in the germline V gene. The CDR3 runs to 17 residues.

This clonotype was picked up many times. The chain combines TRBV5-1 with TRBJ2-2, with 11 bases identical to TRBD2. Germline assignment: CDR1 SGHRS and CDR2 YFSETQ. The V segment lost 4 bases and the J segment 5 bases; nucleotides outside the gene matches: 4. The CDR3 covers 15 residues. The chain's CDR3 is CASSQTSGVTGELFF. The CDR3 DNA reads as TGCGCCAGCAGCCAGACTAGCGGGGTAACCGGGGAGCTGTTTTTT.

This clonotype was seen a few times. The chain recombines TRBV20-1 with TRBJ1-2, with D unresolved. Germline loops: CDR1 DFQATT, CDR2 SNEGSKA (reference sequence). Trimming left V 6 bases short and J 2 bases short, with 13 bases between. This CDR3 is 13 amino acids long. CDR3 loop: CSATRESNYGYTF. In DNA, the CDR3 is TGCAGTGCCACTCGAGAATCCAACTATGGCTACACCTTC.

The rearrangement joins TRBV12-3 or TRBV12-4 to TRBJ1-2; D is uncertain. The length of the CDR3 is 13 residues. The V gene lost 3 bases and the J gene lost 4 bases, with 9 bases spanning the gap. The CDR3 here is CASSFGTFYGYTF. DNA for the CDR3: TGTGCCAGCAGTTTCGGCACCTTCTATGGCTACACCTTC.

This rearrangement joins TRBV7-9 to TRBJ2-5; D may be TRBD2 (7 bases). The germline V gene encodes CDR1 SEHNR and CDR2 FQNEAQ (reference sequence). Trimming shortened V by 5 bases and J by 5 bases, and 15 bases separated the two germline ends. This CDR3 is built from 14 residues. CDR3 nucleotides: TGTGCCAGCAGCCACGGGGGGCTGAGGGAGACCCAGTACTTC. Residues: CASSHGGLRETQYF.